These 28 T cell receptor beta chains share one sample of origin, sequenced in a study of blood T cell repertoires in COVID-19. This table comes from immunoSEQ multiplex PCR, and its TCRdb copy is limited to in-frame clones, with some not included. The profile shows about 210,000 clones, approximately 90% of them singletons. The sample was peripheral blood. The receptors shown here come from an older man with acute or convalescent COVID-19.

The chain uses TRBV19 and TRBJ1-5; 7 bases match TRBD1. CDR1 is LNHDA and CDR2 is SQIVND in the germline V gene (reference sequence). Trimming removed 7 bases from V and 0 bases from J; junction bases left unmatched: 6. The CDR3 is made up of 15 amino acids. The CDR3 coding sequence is TGTGCCAGTACCGGGACAGCGTATAGCAATCAGCCCCAGCATTTT. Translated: CASTGTAYSNQPQHF.

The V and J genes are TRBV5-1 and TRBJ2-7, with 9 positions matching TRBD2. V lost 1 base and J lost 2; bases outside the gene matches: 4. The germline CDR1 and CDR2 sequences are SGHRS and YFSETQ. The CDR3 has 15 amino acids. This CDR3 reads CASSLYASGAYEQYF. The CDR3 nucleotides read TGCGCCAGCAGCTTGTACGCTAGCGGGGCCTACGAGCAGTACTTC.

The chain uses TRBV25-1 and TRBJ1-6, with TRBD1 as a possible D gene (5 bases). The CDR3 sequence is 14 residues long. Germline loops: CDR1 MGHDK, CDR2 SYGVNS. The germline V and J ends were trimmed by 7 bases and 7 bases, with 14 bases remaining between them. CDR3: CASTPRGRNSPLHF. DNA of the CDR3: TGTGCCAGCACCCCAAGGGGAAGGAATTCACCCCTCCACTTT.

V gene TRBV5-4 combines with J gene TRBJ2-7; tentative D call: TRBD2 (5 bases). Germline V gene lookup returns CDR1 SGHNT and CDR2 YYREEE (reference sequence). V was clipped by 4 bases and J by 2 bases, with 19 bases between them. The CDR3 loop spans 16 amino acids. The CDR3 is CASSPEGLNLPYEQYF. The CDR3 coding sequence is TGTGCCAGCAGCCCCGAGGGCCTAAATTTACCCTACGAGCAGTACTTC. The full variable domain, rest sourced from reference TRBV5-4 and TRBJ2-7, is ETGVTQSPTHLIKTRGQQVTLRCSSQSGHNTVSWYQQALGQGPQFIFQYYREEENGRGNFPPRFSGLQFPNYSSELNVNALELDDSALYLCASSPEGLNLPYEQYFGPGTRLTVT.

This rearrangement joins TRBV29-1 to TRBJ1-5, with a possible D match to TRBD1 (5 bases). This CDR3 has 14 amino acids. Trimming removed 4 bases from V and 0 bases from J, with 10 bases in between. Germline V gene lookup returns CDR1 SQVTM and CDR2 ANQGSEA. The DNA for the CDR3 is TGCAGCGTTGTCTCAGGGAATAGCAATCAGCCCCAGCATTTT. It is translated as CSVVSGNSNQPQHF.

CDR3 sequence: CASSFRGTQLGEQYF. CDR3 DNA sequence: TGTGCCAGCAGCTTTCGCGGGACCCAACTGGGCGAGCAGTACTTC. This chain joins TRBV7-9 and TRBJ2-7; D possibly corresponds to TRBD2 (6 bases). Per germline, CDR1 SEHNR and CDR2 FQNEAQ (reference sequence). Trimming took 3 bases from V and 6 from J, leaving 18 bases between them. CDR3 length: 15 residues.

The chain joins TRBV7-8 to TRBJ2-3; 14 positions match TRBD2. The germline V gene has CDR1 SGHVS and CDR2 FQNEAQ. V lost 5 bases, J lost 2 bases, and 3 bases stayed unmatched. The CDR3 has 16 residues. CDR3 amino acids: CASSLGLAGVTDTQYF. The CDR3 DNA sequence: TGTGCCAGCAGCCTGGGACTAGCGGGAGTCACAGATACGCAGTATTTT.

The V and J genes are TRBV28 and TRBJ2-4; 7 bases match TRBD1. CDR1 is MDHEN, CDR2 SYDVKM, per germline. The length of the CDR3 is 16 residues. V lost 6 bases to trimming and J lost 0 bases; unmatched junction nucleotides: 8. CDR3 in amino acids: CASSPGTASAKNIQYF. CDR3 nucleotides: TGTGCCAGCAGCCCAGGGACAGCTTCAGCCAAAAACATTCAGTACTTC.

The CDR3 reads CASSPPRGASTEAFF. The CDR3 nucleotides are TGTGCCAGCTCACCACCTAGGGGTGCAAGCACTGAAGCTTTCTTT. The chain combines TRBV18 with TRBJ1-1; tentatively, D is TRBD1 (5 bases). Trimming removed 0 bases from V and 4 bases from J, with 12 bases in between. Germline CDR1 KGHSH, CDR2 LQKENI. The CDR3 consists of 15 residues.

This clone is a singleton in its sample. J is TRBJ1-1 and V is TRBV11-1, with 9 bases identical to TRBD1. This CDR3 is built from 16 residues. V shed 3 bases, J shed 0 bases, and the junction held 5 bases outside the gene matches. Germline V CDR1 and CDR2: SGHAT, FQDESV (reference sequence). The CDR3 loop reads CASSFSDRGMNTEAFF. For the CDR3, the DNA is TGTGCCAGCAGCTTTTCGGACAGGGGAATGAACACTGAAGCTTTCTTT.

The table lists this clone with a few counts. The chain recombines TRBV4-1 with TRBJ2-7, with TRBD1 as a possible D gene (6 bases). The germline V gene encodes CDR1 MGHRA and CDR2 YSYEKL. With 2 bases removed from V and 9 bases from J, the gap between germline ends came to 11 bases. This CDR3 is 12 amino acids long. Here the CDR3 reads CASSQYRDSQYF. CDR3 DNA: TGCGCCAGCAGCCAATACAGGGATTCGCAGTACTTC.

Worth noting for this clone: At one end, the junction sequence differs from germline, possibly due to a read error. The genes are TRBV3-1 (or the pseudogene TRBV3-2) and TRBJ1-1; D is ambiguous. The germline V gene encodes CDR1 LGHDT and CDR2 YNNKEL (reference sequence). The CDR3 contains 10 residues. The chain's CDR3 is CASSQDRFSF. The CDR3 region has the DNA TGTGCCAGCAGCCAAGATCGGTTCTCGTTT.

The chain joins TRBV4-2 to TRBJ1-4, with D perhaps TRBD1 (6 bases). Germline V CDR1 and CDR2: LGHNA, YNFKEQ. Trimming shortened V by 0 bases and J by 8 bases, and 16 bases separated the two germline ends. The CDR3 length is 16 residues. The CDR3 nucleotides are TGTGCCAGCAGCCAAGAGGGGGGGCAGGGGAGGGAAAAACTGTTTTTT. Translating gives CASSQEGGQGREKLFF.

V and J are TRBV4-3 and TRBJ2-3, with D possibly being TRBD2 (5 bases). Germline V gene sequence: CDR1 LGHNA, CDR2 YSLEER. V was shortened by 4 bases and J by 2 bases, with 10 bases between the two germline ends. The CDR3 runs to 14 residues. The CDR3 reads CASSPRAPTDTQYF. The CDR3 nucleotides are TGCGCCAGCAGCCCGCGGGCCCCCACAGATACGCAGTATTTT.

Here the CDR3 reads CASSSGTGRTGELFF. The CDR3 DNA reads as TGTGCCAGCAGCTCCGGGACAGGGCGCACCGGGGAGCTGTTTTTT. The J gene is TRBJ2-2, the V gene TRBV5-6, with 9 bases fitting TRBD1. CDR1 and CDR2 (germline): SGHDT, YYEEEE. Trimming at V came to 3 bases and at J to 4 bases, leaving 4 bases not matched to a gene. This CDR3 has 15 amino acids.

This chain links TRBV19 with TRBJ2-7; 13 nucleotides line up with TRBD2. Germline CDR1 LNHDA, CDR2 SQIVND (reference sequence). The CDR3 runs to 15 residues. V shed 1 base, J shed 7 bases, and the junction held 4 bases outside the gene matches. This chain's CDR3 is CASSIGGTSGAEQYF. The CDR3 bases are TGTGCCAGTAGTATAGGCGGGACTAGCGGGGCGGAGCAGTACTTC.

The CDR3 bases are TGCGCCAGCAGACCGACTAGCGGGAGGGTAAACACCGGGGAGCTGTTTTTT. Encoded protein: CASRPTSGRVNTGELFF. This chain uses TRBV5-1 with TRBJ2-2, with TRBD2 identical over 14 bases. This CDR3 spans 17 amino acids. Per germline, CDR1 SGHRS and CDR2 YFSETQ. V lost 5 bases, J lost 2 bases, and 5 bases stayed unmatched.

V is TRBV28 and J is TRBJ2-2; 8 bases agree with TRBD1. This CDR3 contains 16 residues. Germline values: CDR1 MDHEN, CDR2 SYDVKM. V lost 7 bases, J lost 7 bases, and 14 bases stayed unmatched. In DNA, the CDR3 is TGTGCCAGCATTTTTCGTGGAGACAGGGGAAACGGGGAGCTGTTTTTT. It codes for CASIFRGDRGNGELFF.

CDR3 nucleotides: TGTGCCAGCAGCCCGACAGGGACTAGCGGATCCTACGAGCAGTACTTC. This sequence encodes CASSPTGTSGSYEQYF. J is TRBJ2-7 and V is TRBV9, with 11 bases aligning to TRBD2. The germline V gene encodes CDR1 SGDLS and CDR2 YYNGEE. The ends lost 4 bases at V and 1 base at J; junction bases unmatched: 7. This CDR3 spans 16 amino acids.

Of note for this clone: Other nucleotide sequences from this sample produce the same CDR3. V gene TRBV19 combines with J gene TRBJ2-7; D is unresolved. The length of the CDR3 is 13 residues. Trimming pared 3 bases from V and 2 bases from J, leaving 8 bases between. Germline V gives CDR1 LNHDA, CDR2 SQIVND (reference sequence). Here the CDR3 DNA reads TGTGCCAGTAGTATTGACGGAGCCTACGAGCAGTACTTC. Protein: CASSIDGAYEQYF.

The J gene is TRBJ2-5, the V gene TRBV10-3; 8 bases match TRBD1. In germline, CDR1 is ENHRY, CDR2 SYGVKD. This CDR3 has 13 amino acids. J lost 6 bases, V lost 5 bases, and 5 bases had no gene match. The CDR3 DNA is TGTGCCATCAGTAGCAGGGGGCGCAAGACCCAGTACTTC. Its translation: CAISSRGRKTQYF.

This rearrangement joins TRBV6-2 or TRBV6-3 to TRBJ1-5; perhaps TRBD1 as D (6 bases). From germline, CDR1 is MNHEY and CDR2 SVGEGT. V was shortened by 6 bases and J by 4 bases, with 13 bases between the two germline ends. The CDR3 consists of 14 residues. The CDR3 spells CASSRGGSNQPQHF. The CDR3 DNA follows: TGTGCCAGCAGCAGGGGTGGGTCGAATCAGCCCCAGCATTTT.

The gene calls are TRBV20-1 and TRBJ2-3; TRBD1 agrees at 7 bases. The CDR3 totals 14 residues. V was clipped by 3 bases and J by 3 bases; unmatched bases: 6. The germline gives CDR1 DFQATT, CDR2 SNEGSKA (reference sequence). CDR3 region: CSASTDRVTDTQYF. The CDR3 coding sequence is TGCAGTGCTAGTACTGACAGGGTGACAGATACGCAGTATTTT.

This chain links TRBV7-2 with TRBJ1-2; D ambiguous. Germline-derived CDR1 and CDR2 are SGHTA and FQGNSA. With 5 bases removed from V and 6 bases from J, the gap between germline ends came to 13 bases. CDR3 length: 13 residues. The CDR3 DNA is TGTGCCAGCAGCCCCCGGGGAGGGAATGGCTACACCTTC. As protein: CASSPRGGNGYTF.

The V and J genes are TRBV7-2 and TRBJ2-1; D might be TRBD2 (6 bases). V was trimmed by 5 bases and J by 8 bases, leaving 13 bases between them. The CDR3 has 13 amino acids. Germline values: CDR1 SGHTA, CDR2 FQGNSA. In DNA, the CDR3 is TGTGCCAGCAGCAGATGGCGGGGTTATGAGCAGTTCTTC. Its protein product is CASSRWRGYEQFF. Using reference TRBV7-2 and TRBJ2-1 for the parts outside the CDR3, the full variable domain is GAGVSQSPSNKVTEKGKDVELRCDPISGHTALYWYRQSLGQGLEFLIYFQGNSAPDKSGLPSDRFSAERTGGSVSTLTIQRTQQEDSAVYLCASSRWRGYEQFFGPGTRLTVL.

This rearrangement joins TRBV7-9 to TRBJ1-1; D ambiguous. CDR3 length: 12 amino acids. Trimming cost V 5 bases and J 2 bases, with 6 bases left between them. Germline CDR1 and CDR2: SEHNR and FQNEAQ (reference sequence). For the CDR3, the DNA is TGTGCCAGCAGCCCCTCCAACACTGAAGCTTTCTTT. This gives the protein CASSPSNTEAFF. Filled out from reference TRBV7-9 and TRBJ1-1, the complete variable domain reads DTGVSQNPRHKITKRGQNVTFRCDPISEHNRLYWYRQTLGQGPEFLTYFQNEAQLEKSRLLSDRFSAERPKGSFSTLEIQRTEQGDSAMYLCASSPSNTEAFFGQGTRLTVV.

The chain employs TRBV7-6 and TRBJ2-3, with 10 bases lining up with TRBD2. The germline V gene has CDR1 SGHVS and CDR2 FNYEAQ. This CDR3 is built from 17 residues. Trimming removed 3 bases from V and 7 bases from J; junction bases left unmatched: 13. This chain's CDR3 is CASSLASSGRALHTQYF. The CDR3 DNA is TGTGCCAGCAGCTTGGCCTCCAGCGGGAGGGCCCTCCATACGCAGTATTTT.

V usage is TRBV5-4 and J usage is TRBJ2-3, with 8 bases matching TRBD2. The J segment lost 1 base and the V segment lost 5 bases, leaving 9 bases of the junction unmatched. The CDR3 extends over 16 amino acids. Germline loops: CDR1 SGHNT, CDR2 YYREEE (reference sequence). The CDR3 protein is CASRVLREVGTDTQYF. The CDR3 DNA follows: TGTGCCAGCAGGGTCCTGCGGGAGGTAGGCACAGATACGCAGTATTTT.